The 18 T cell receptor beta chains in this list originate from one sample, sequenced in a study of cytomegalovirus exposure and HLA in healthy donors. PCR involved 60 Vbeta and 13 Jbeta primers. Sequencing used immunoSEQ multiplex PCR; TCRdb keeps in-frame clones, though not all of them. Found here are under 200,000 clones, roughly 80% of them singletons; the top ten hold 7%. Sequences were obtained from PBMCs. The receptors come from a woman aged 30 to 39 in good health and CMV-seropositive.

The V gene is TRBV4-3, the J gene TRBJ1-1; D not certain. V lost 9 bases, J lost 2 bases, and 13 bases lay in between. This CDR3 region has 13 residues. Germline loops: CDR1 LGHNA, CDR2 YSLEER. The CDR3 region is CASSRNTNTEAFF. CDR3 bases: TGCGCCAGTTCGCGGAACACAAACACTGAAGCTTTCTTT.

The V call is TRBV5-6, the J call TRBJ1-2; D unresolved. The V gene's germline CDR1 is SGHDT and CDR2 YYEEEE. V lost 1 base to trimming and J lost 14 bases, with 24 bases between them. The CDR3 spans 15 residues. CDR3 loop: CASSLSWLIERSWTF. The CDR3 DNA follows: TGTGCCAGCAGCTTGTCATGGTTAATTGAGAGGTCGTGGACCTTC.

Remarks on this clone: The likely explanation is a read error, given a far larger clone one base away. The CDR3 region is CASSLGVTEAFF. Written as DNA, the CDR3 is TGTGCCAGCAGCTTAGGGGTAACTGAAGCTTTCTTT. J is TRBJ1-1 and V is TRBV5-6, with D perhaps matching TRBD1 (5 bases). V lost 2 bases and J lost 5, with 7 bases in between. The CDR3 is 12 residues long. Germline CDR1 is SGHDT and CDR2 is YYEEEE. The whole variable domain, filled in from reference TRBV5-6 and TRBJ1-1, reads DAGVTQSPTHLIKTRGQQVTLRCSPKSGHDTVSWYQQALGQGPQFIFQYYEEEERQRGNFPDRFSGHQFPNYSSELNVNALLLGDSALYLCASSLGVTEAFFGQGTRLTVV.

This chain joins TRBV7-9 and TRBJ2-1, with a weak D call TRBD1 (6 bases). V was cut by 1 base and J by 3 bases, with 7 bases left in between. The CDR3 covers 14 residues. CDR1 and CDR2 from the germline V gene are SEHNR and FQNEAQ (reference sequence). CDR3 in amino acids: CASSLVQGYNEQFF. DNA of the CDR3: TGTGCCAGCAGCTTAGTACAGGGCTACAATGAGCAGTTCTTC. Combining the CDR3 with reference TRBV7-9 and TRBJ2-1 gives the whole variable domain DTGVSQNPRHKITKRGQNVTFRCDPISEHNRLYWYRQTLGQGPEFLTYFQNEAQLEKSRLLSDRFSAERPKGSFSTLEIQRTEQGDSAMYLCASSLVQGYNEQFFGPGTRLTVL.

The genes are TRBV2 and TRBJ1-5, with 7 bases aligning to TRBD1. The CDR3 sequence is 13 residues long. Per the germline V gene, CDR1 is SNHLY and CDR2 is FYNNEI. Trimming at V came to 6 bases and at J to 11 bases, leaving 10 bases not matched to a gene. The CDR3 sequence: CASSPRQGATQHF. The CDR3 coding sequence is TGTGCCAGCAGCCCCAGACAGGGTGCGACCCAGCATTTT.

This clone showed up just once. CDR3 in amino acids: CASSESVGSGYSPLHF. CDR3 nucleotide sequence: TGCGCCAGCAGTGAGTCGGTCGGGAGTGGATATTCACCCCTCCACTTT. The chain is built from TRBV10-2 and TRBJ1-6; no clear D. V lost 0 bases, J lost 8 bases, and 14 bases lay in between. The CDR3 is made up of 16 amino acids. Germline CDR1 reads WSHSY; CDR2 reads SAAADI.

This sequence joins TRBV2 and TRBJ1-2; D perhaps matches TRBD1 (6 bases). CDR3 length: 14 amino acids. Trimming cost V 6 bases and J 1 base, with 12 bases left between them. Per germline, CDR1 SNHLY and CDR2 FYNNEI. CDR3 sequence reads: CASRTQGFNYGYTF. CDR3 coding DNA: TGTGCCAGCAGGACTCAGGGGTTTAACTATGGCTACACCTTC. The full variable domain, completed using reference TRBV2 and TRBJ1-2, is EPEVTQTPSHQVTQMGQEVILRCVPISNHLYFYWYRQILGQKVEFLVSFYNNEISEKSEIFDDQFSVERPDGSNFTLKIRSTKLEDSAMYFCASRTQGFNYGYTFGSGTRLTVV.

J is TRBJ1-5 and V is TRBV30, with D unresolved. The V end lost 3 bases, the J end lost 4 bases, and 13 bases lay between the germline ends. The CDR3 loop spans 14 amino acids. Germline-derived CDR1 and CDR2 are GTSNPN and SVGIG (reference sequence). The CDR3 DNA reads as TGTGCCTGGAGGTCGAAAGGAGCTAATCAGCCCCAGCATTTT. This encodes CAWRSKGANQPQHF.

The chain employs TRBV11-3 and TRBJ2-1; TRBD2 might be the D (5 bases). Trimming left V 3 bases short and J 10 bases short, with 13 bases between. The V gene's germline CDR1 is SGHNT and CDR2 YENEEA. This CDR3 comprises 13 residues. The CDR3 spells CASSFQVGEEQFF. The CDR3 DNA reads TGTGCCAGCAGCTTTCAGGTGGGAGAGGAGCAGTTCTTC.

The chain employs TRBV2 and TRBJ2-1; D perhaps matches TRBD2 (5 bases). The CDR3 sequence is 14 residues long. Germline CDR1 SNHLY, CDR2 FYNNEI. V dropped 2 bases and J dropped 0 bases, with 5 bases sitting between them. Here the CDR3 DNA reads TGTGCCAGCAGTGAACTAGCCTCCTACAATGAGCAGTTCTTC. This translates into CASSELASYNEQFF.

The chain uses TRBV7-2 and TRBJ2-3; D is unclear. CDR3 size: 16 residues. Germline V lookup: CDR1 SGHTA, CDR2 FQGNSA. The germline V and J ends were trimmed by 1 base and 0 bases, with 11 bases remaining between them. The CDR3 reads CASSLGASHSTDTQYF. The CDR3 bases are TGTGCCAGCAGCTTAGGAGCCTCCCACAGCACAGATACGCAGTATTTT. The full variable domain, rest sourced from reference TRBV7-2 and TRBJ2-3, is GAGVSQSPSNKVTEKGKDVELRCDPISGHTALYWYRQSLGQGLEFLIYFQGNSAPDKSGLPSDRFSAERTGGSVSTLTIQRTQQEDSAVYLCASSLGASHSTDTQYFGPGTRLTVL.

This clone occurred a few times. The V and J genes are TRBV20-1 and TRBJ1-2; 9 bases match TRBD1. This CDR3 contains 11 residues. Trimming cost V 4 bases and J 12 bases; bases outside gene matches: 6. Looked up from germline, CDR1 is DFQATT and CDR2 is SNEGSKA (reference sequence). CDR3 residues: CSATRQGVHTF. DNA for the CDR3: TGCAGTGCTACAAGACAGGGGGTTCACACCTTC.

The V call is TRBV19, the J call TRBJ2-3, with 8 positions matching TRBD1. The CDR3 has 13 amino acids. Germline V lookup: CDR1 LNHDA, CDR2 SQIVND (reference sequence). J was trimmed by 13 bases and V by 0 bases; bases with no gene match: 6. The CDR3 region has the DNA TGTGCCAGTAGTATAGATGCAGGGGGCGGGGAGTATTTT. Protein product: CASSIDAGGGEYF.

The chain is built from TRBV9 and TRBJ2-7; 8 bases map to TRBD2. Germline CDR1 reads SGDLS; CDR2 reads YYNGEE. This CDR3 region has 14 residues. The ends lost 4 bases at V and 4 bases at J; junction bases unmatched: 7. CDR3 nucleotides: TGTGCCAGCAGCCGGCCGGGGGGGGCTTACGAGCAGTACTTC. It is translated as CASSRPGGAYEQYF. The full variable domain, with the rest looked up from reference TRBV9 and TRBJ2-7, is DSGVTQTPKHLITATGQRVTLRCSPRSGDLSVYWYQQSLDQGLQFLIQYYNGEERAKGNILERFSAQQFPDLHSELNLSSLELGDSALYFCASSRPGGAYEQYFGPGTRLTVT.

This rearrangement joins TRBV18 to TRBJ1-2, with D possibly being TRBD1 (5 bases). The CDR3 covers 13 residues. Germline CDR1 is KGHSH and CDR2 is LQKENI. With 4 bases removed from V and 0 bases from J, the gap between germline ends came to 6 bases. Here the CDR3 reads CASSQGANYGYTF. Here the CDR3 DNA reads TGTGCCAGCTCACAAGGGGCTAACTATGGCTACACCTTC.

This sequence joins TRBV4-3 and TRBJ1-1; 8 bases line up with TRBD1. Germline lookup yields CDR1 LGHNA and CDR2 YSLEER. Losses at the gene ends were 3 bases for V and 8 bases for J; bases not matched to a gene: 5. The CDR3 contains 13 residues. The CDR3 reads CASSQLAGGEAFF. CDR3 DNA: TGCGCCAGCAGCCAGCTCGCAGGGGGCGAAGCTTTCTTT.

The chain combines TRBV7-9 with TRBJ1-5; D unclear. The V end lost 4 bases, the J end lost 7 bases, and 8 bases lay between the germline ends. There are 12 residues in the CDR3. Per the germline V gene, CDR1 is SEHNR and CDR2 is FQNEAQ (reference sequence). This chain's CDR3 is CASSSGVQPQHF. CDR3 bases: TGTGCCAGCAGCTCCGGGGTCCAGCCCCAGCATTTT.

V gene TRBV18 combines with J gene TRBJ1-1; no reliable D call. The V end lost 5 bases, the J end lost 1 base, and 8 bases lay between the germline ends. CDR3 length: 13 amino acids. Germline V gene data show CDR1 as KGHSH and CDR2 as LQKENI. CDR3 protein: CASSSQANTEAFF. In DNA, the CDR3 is TGTGCCAGCTCATCGCAAGCGAACACTGAAGCTTTCTTT.